The 27 T cell receptor beta chains given below trace back to one sample, sequenced in a study of Graves' ophthalmopathy and Graves' hyperthyroidism. Scientists amplified the TCR beta CDR3 regions from RNA transcripts. The authors performed first-round RT-PCR with HTBI primers and then a second-round multiplex PCR. TCRdb re-analysed the multiplex PCR reads in MiXCR, keeping a single row per CDR3 protein. Of under 200,000 distinct CDR3 sequences in the sample, more than 30% were seen once. Sample: peripheral blood. These receptors were obtained from a woman in her thirties or forties with Graves' ophthalmopathy.

This clonotype was counted ten times or more. The chain links TRBV7-2 to TRBJ2-7; 7 bases agree with TRBD2. The CDR3 is 16 residues long. V lost 1 base and J lost 0; bases outside the gene matches: 6. Germline CDR1 and CDR2: SGHTA and FQGNSA. For the CDR3, the DNA is TGTGCCAGCAGCTTAGGGGGAGGGGCCTTCTCCTACGAGCAGTACTTC. This encodes CASSLGGGAFSYEQYF.

This clonotype has ten or more counts. This sequence joins TRBV15 and TRBJ2-5; D ambiguous. Trimming cost V 1 base and J 1 base, with 16 bases left between them. The CDR3 contains 17 residues. Germline V gene lookup returns CDR1 LNHNV and CDR2 YYDKDF (reference sequence). CDR3 protein: CATSRVGASQFQETQYF. CDR3 bases: TGTGCCACCAGCAGAGTCGGAGCGTCACAGTTCCAAGAGACCCAGTACTTC.

The chain links TRBV2 to TRBJ2-3; maybe TRBD1 (5 bases). Germline loops: CDR1 SNHLY, CDR2 FYNNEI. V lost 2 bases and J lost 7, with 7 bases in between. The CDR3 covers 12 residues. The CDR3, as DNA: TGTGCCAGCAGTGAAAGGACAAATACGCAGTATTTT. It specifies CASSERTNTQYF. The variable domain in full, completed from reference TRBV2 and TRBJ2-3, reads EPEVTQTPSHQVTQMGQEVILRCVPISNHLYFYWYRQILGQKVEFLVSFYNNEISEKSEIFDDQFSVERPDGSNFTLKIRSTKLEDSAMYFCASSERTNTQYFGPGTRLTVL.

The rearrangement links TRBV2 to TRBJ1-1; D uncertain. V lost 6 bases to trimming and J lost 11 bases, with 16 bases between them. CDR1 is SNHLY and CDR2 is FYNNEI in the germline V gene. The CDR3 consists of 12 residues. CDR3 nucleotide sequence: TGTGCCAGCAGGCCAGACATGGTGCAGGCTTTCTTT. It codes for CASRPDMVQAFF. Complete variable domain (other parts from reference TRBV2 and TRBJ1-1): EPEVTQTPSHQVTQMGQEVILRCVPISNHLYFYWYRQILGQKVEFLVSFYNNEISEKSEIFDDQFSVERPDGSNFTLKIRSTKLEDSAMYFCASRPDMVQAFFGQGTRLTVV.

This clonotype was counted many times. CDR3 nucleotides: TGCGCCAGCAGTGACAGGGCAGGGGGTATGTACGAGCAGTACTTC. Translated, it gives CASSDRAGGMYEQYF. This rearrangement joins TRBV10-2 to TRBJ2-7; the match to TRBD1 covers 7 bases. Germline V gives CDR1 WSHSY, CDR2 SAAADI. The junction had 9 bases not matched to a gene; V was cut back by 3 bases and J by 4 bases. This CDR3 contains 15 residues.

The genes are TRBV7-2 and TRBJ2-5; the D is unclear. V lost 3 bases, J lost 2 bases, and 13 bases lay in between. CDR3 length: 15 amino acids. Germline loops: CDR1 SGHTA, CDR2 FQGNSA. The CDR3 coding sequence is TGTGCCAGCAGCTTGGGCTGGCGGCCTCAAGAGACCCAGTACTTC. Its translation: CASSLGWRPQETQYF.

This clonotype was found a few times. This chain uses TRBV12-3 or TRBV12-4 with TRBJ2-5, with a possible D match to TRBD1 (6 bases). V was cut by 4 bases and J by 9 bases, with 18 bases left in between. The CDR3 totals 14 residues. The CDR3 coding sequence is TGTGCCAGCAGTTCACCCGGGACACCCGAGTCCCAGTACTTC. Translation gives CASSSPGTPESQYF.

This clonotype was counted a few times. The rearrangement joins TRBV28 to TRBJ2-5; the match to TRBD1 covers 12 bases. The CDR3 is 15 amino acids. Germline V gene data show CDR1 as MDHEN and CDR2 as SYDVKM. V lost 6 bases to trimming and J lost 4 bases; unmatched junction nucleotides: 6. The chain's CDR3 is CASSHRDRGRETQYF. CDR3 sequence (DNA): TGTGCCAGCAGCCACCGGGACAGGGGGCGAGAGACCCAGTACTTC.

This clonotype has ten or more counts. The rearrangement uses TRBV5-8 and TRBJ1-2; a possible D gene is TRBD1 (5 bases). The germline CDR1 and CDR2 sequences are SGHTS and YDEGEE. The V and J ends lost 2 bases and 3 bases respectively, with 14 bases between them. The CDR3 is 15 amino acids. In DNA, the CDR3 is TGTGCCAGCAGCTTAGCCGGGACCCTTTACTATGGCTACACCTTC. This gives the protein CASSLAGTLYYGYTF.

This chain connects TRBV6-2 or TRBV6-3 to TRBJ1-2; TRBD1 matches 7 bases. Germline V gives CDR1 MNHEY, CDR2 SVGEGT. The CDR3 has 14 amino acids. Trimming removed 5 bases from V and 4 bases from J; junction bases left unmatched: 7. The CDR3 DNA reads as TGTGCCAGCAGTCTGCGACAGGGTGCCTATGGCTACACCTTC. This encodes CASSLRQGAYGYTF.

This clonotype was found many times. The chain combines TRBV6-5 with TRBJ2-5; D call uncertain. Trimming took off 2 bases at V and 5 bases at J, with 6 bases between the two ends. Germline values: CDR1 MNHEY, CDR2 SVGAGI. The length of the CDR3 is 12 residues. The CDR3 protein is CASSYPRETQYF. CDR3 in DNA: TGTGCCAGCAGTTACCCGCGGGAGACCCAGTACTTC.

This chain joins TRBV28 and TRBJ1-1; 8 nucleotides align to TRBD1. V shed 8 bases, J shed 5 bases, and the junction held 19 bases outside the gene matches. Germline V gene lookup returns CDR1 MDHEN and CDR2 SYDVKM. This CDR3 has 17 residues. DNA for the CDR3: TGTGCCAGCGCCGGGACAGGATCTCCCCGGTCGAGAACTGAAGCTTTCTTT. Its protein product is CASAGTGSPRSRTEAFF. Supplemented by reference TRBV28 and TRBJ1-1, the full variable domain reads DVKVTQSSRYLVKRTGEKVFLECVQDMDHENMFWYRQDPGLGLRLIYFSYDVKMKEKGDIPEGYSVSREKKERFSLILESASTNQTSMYLCASAGTGSPRSRTEAFFGQGTRLTVV.

The rearrangement joins TRBV12-3 or TRBV12-4 to TRBJ2-5; D is unresolved. With 5 bases removed from V and 1 base from J, the gap between germline ends came to 11 bases. This CDR3 region has 14 residues. The CDR3 coding sequence is TGTGCCAGCAGTACCCAGCGTTCCCAAGAGACCCAGTACTTC. It specifies CASSTQRSQETQYF.

In this sample, this clonotype turned up many times. The rearrangement links TRBV5-1 to TRBJ2-7; weak D call: TRBD1 (7 bases). Deletions cut 5 bases from V and 5 bases from J, with 17 bases between. Germline CDR1 reads SGHRS; CDR2 reads YFSETQ. The CDR3 runs to 14 residues. DNA of the CDR3: TGCGCCAGCAGACCAGGGGGGTTCCCCAACGAGCAGTACTTC. It specifies CASRPGGFPNEQYF.

The chain has TRBV20-1 and TRBJ1-5; 9 nucleotides line up with TRBD1. Germline loops: CDR1 DFQATT, CDR2 SNEGSKA (reference sequence). With V trimmed by 2 bases and J by 1 base, 3 bases remained unmatched. The CDR3 consists of 15 residues. The CDR3 nucleotides read TGCAGTGCTAGAACCGGGACAGGGAGCAATCAGCCCCAGCATTTT. Protein product: CSARTGTGSNQPQHF.

V gene TRBV28 combines with J gene TRBJ2-7; TRBD2 matches 10 bases. The junction had 5 bases not matched to a gene; V was cut back by 6 bases and J by 0 bases. CDR1 is MDHEN and CDR2 is SYDVKM in the germline V gene. The CDR3 has 15 residues. Here the CDR3 DNA reads TGTGCCAGCAGGGTAGCGGGAGGATCCTCCTACGAGCAGTACTTC. This gives the protein CASRVAGGSSYEQYF. Based on the CDR3 plus reference TRBV28 and TRBJ2-7, the full variable domain is DVKVTQSSRYLVKRTGEKVFLECVQDMDHENMFWYRQDPGLGLRLIYFSYDVKMKEKGDIPEGYSVSREKKERFSLILESASTNQTSMYLCASRVAGGSSYEQYFGPGTRLTVT.

This clonotype was seen repeatedly, ten times or more. J is TRBJ2-4 and V is TRBV7-9, with 8 bases aligning to TRBD1. Per germline, CDR1 SEHNR and CDR2 FQNEAQ (reference sequence). V was clipped by 1 base and J by 5 bases; unmatched bases: 1. This CDR3 is 14 amino acids long. The CDR3 here is CASSLGTGQNIQYF. The CDR3 DNA reads TGTGCCAGCAGCTTAGGGACAGGGCAAAACATTCAGTACTTC.

The chain couples TRBV6-2 or TRBV6-3 to TRBJ1-1; possible D gene TRBD1, 6 bases. V lost 7 bases and J lost 0, with 21 bases in between. The CDR3 contains 17 residues. In germline, CDR1 is MNHEY, CDR2 SVGEGT. DNA for the CDR3: TGTGCCAGCAACCCAAGGGTTGGCAGGGGCATGAACACTGAAGCTTTCTTT. This sequence encodes CASNPRVGRGMNTEAFF.

V usage is TRBV28 and J usage is TRBJ1-1; 9 bases agree with TRBD1. J gave up 10 bases and V 6 bases, and 12 bases lay outside the gene matches. The germline V gene has CDR1 MDHEN and CDR2 SYDVKM. The CDR3 contains 14 residues. The CDR3 spells CASRQTGGAWVAFF. CDR3 coding DNA: TGTGCCAGCAGACAAACAGGGGGCGCTTGGGTAGCTTTCTTT.

The chain has TRBV6-5 and TRBJ2-7; 9 nucleotides align to TRBD2. The CDR3 runs 16 residues. With 0 bases clipped from V and 0 bases from J, the junction kept 3 bases outside the gene matches. Germline assignment: CDR1 MNHEY and CDR2 SVGAGI. CDR3 sequence: CASSYSASGTSYEQYF. CDR3 in DNA: TGTGCCAGCAGTTACTCGGCTAGCGGGACCTCCTACGAGCAGTACTTC.

The V call is TRBV28, the J call TRBJ1-2; maybe TRBD1 (6 bases). The germline gives CDR1 MDHEN, CDR2 SYDVKM. The CDR3 is made up of 15 amino acids. V shed 5 bases and J shed 4 bases, with 17 bases lying between them. CDR3 amino acids: CASSEPRDKSYGYTF. In DNA, the CDR3 is TGTGCCAGCAGTGAACCCCGGGACAAGTCCTATGGCTACACCTTC.

This clonotype has ten or more counts. The chain employs TRBV20-1 and TRBJ2-2; TRBD2 matches 15 bases. This CDR3 is 18 amino acids long. Germline CDR1 and CDR2: DFQATT and SNEGSKA (reference sequence). The V segment lost 3 bases and the J segment 6 bases; nucleotides outside the gene matches: 11. The CDR3 DNA sequence: TGCAGTGCTAGCCTTCCGGGACTAGCGGGAGGAGGATCCGGGGAGCTGTTTTTT. Translated: CSASLPGLAGGGSGELFF.

In this sample, this clonotype turned up many times. CDR3 in amino acids: CASSQKTGVSYEQYF. CDR3 in DNA: TGTGCCAGCAGCCAAAAGACAGGGGTATCCTACGAGCAGTACTTC. This chain joins TRBV14 and TRBJ2-7; 8 bases fit TRBD1. The CDR3 spans 15 residues. V was clipped by 2 bases and J by 1 base; unmatched bases: 4. Germline CDR1 is SGHDN and CDR2 is FVKESK.

V usage is TRBV24-1 and J usage is TRBJ1-2, with D perhaps TRBD1 (5 bases). From germline, CDR1 is KGHDR and CDR2 SFDVKD. V shed 9 bases and J shed 4 bases, with 17 bases lying between them. The CDR3 extends over 14 amino acids. The CDR3 protein is CATDPGRRGYGYTF. As DNA, the CDR3 is TGTGCCACCGATCCGGGGCGACGGGGCTATGGCTACACCTTC.

The V and J genes are TRBV12-3 or TRBV12-4 and TRBJ2-2; TRBD2 aligns across 9 bases. The junction had 9 bases not matched to a gene; V was cut back by 7 bases and J by 6 bases. The CDR3 length is 15 residues. The CDR3 DNA reads TGTGCCAGCACCTTTAGCGGGAGTCTCGCCGGGGAGCTGTTTTTT. Translating it yields CASTFSGSLAGELFF.

This chain links TRBV12-3 or TRBV12-4 with TRBJ2-2; D may be TRBD1 (6 bases). This CDR3 region has 17 residues. Trimming cost V 4 bases and J 6 bases, with 21 bases left between them. CDR3: CASSSPPDRLPPGELFF. The CDR3 nucleotides read TGTGCCAGCAGTTCACCACCCGACAGGTTACCACCCGGGGAGCTGTTTTTT.

There are many counts of this clonotype. The rearrangement uses TRBV11-2 and TRBJ2-2, with a possible D match to TRBD1 (6 bases). The CDR3 length is 15 residues. Trimming took 0 bases from V and 5 from J, leaving 10 bases between them. CDR1 SGHAT and CDR2 FQNNGV come from the germline V gene. CDR3 bases: TGTGCCAGCAGCTTAGACAGGGGTCGTACCGGGGAGCTGTTTTTT. Translating it yields CASSLDRGRTGELFF.